This TCR beta chain was identified in a study of shared clonotypes between healthy human individuals. Study-wide background: Donors had three CD4 naive, three CD4 memory, two CD8 naive and one CD8 memory plate apiece.

Division of CD4+ cells produced a CD45RA+ naive subset and a CD45RA-negative memory subset. About this clone: Its antigen is still unknown.

Notes on the study in general: Around 5% was the fraction of naive CD4 clonotypes found shared across four donors.

DNA at about 210 ng, 25,000 to 35,000 T cell genomes, went into sorted-subset replicate PCRs. Measured with immunoSEQ multiplex PCR; TCRdb has only the in-frame clones, and not every one. This table has about 1.1 million clones, about 80% appearing once. There are 15 residues in the CDR3. The chain uses TRBV21-1 and TRBJ2-5. TRBV21-1 is recorded as a pseudogene. This clonotype was obtained from a man aged 18-30 years in good health. Some clones in this sample may be carry-over from other donors' samples. Sequencing was done on a sample of memory CD4+ T cells from PBMCs. Subset described: CD45RA-negative fraction. CDR3 in DNA: TGTGCCAGCAGCAACCCCTCGCCGATTCAAGAGACCCAGTACTTC. Protein product: CASSNPSPIQETQYF.